The 16 T cell receptor beta chains listed next were all sequenced from one sample in a study of T cells in Graves' hyperthyroidism and ophthalmopathy. The TCR beta CDR3 regions underwent amplification using RNA transcripts as the source. The TCR CDR3 was amplified in a first-round RT-PCR using the HTBI primer set. Using its own MiXCR run on the multiplex PCR reads, TCRdb lists one record per CDR3 protein. The table has around 260,000 distinct CDR3 sequences, about 25% seen once. Sequencing was done on a sample of blood. The receptor set was obtained from a man aged 35-49 years with Graves' hyperthyroidism that later progressed to Graves' ophthalmopathy.

This clonotype was detected ten times or more. A junction boundary mismatches the germline segment, possibly from a read error. The rearrangement joins TRBV28 to TRBJ2-2, with TRBD1 matching over 10 bases. Looked up from germline, CDR1 is MDHEN and CDR2 is SYDVKM. The CDR3 runs 12 residues. This CDR3 reads CASNPGQGVLFF. Here the CDR3 DNA reads TGTGCCAGCAACCCCGGACAGGGGGTGCTGTTTTTT.

This clonotype was detected many times. This chain links TRBV15 with TRBJ1-2; 9 bases line up with TRBD1. This CDR3 has 15 amino acids. V lost 1 base and J lost 8; bases outside the gene matches: 8. Germline assignment: CDR1 LNHNV and CDR2 YYDKDF (reference sequence). The CDR3 DNA reads as TGTGCCACCAGCAGAGGCGGACAGGGGAGTATGGGCTACACCTTC. Residues: CATSRGGQGSMGYTF.

In this sample, this clonotype turned up a few times. This chain connects TRBV20-1 to TRBJ2-7, with TRBD2 matching over 10 bases. CDR1 is DFQATT, CDR2 SNEGSKA, per germline (reference sequence). The CDR3 covers 11 residues. The trim removed 6 bases at V and 12 bases at J, leaving 8 bases unmatched. DNA of the CDR3: TGCAGTGCGCAAGCGGGAGGGTCCCGGTACTTC. It specifies CSAQAGGSRYF.

This clonotype was found many times. J is TRBJ1-1 and V is TRBV19; maybe TRBD1 (5 bases). The germline gives CDR1 LNHDA, CDR2 SQIVND (reference sequence). The germline V and J ends were trimmed by 6 bases and 9 bases, with 20 bases remaining between them. CDR3 length equals 14 residues. The CDR3, as DNA: TGTGCCAGTAGCGATGGGACCCGGGGCCTTCAAGCTTTCTTT. Translated, it gives CASSDGTRGLQAFF.

This clonotype was seen at least ten times. This chain connects TRBV12-5 to TRBJ1-4, with D perhaps matching TRBD1 (6 bases). CDR1 and CDR2 from the germline V gene are LGHNT and FRNRAP. The germline V and J ends were trimmed by 6 bases and 8 bases, with 13 bases remaining between them. The CDR3 sequence is 13 residues long. The CDR3 nucleotides are TGTGCTAGTGGCCCCGGAACAGGGGAAAAACTGTTTTTT. It specifies CASGPGTGEKLFF.

The sample holds many counts of this clonotype. The chain links TRBV11-1 to TRBJ1-1; D remains ambiguous. The V gene lost 1 base and the J gene lost 2 bases, with 5 bases spanning the gap. The CDR3 spans 13 residues. Germline assignment: CDR1 SGHAT and CDR2 FQDESV (reference sequence). CDR3: CASSLEENTEAFF. As DNA, the CDR3 is TGTGCCAGCAGCTTAGAGGAAAACACTGAAGCTTTCTTT.

This clonotype came up many times. The V call is TRBV11-2, the J call TRBJ1-5; 7 bases line up with TRBD1. Germline V lookup: CDR1 SGHAT, CDR2 FQNNGV. This CDR3 has 16 residues. J lost 5 bases, V lost 5 bases, and 12 bases had no gene match. CDR3 sequence: CASSPQGAGGYQPQHF. CDR3 nucleotides: TGTGCCAGCAGCCCCCAGGGCGCAGGGGGGTATCAGCCCCAGCATTTT.

This clonotype was picked up many times. The chain uses TRBV11-2 and TRBJ1-5, with TRBD1 matching over 8 bases. There are 16 residues in the CDR3. Germline CDR1 reads SGHAT; CDR2 reads FQNNGV. V gave up 5 bases and J gave up 2 bases; unmatched junction bases: 8. Here the CDR3 reads CASSKGQGSGNQPQHF. For the CDR3, the DNA is TGTGCCAGCAGCAAAGGACAGGGATCGGGCAATCAGCCCCAGCATTTT.

Worth noting for this clonotype: This likely comes from a read error, as the CDR3 has no conserved phenylalanine or tryptophan at its end. V usage is TRBV12-3 or TRBV12-4 and J usage is TRBJ1-1, with a tentative D call TRBD1 (6 bases). The V end was cut by 0 bases, the J end by 10 bases, with 9 bases between. The CDR3 loop spans 12 amino acids. The CDR3 sequence: CASSLAGQGAFL. As DNA, the CDR3 is TGTGCCAGCAGTTTAGCGGGACAAGGAGCTTTCCTT.

Many counts were recorded for this clonotype. The chain recombines TRBV4-1 with TRBJ2-7; D is possibly TRBD2 (6 bases). Germline V gives CDR1 MGHRA, CDR2 YSYEKL. V was clipped by 1 base and J by 1 base, with 8 bases between them. CDR3 length: 14 amino acids. CDR3 bases: TGCGCCAGCAGCCAAGTTGGGGGGTCCTACGAGCAGTACTTC. As protein: CASSQVGGSYEQYF.

This clonotype was seen a few times. The chain uses TRBV28 and TRBJ2-7, with 7 bases aligning to TRBD1. V was pared by 5 bases and J by 1 base, with 5 bases of the junction left unmatched. The CDR3 covers 14 residues. The germline CDR1 and CDR2 sequences are MDHEN and SYDVKM. The CDR3 here is CASSTGDSSYEQYF. The CDR3, as DNA: TGTGCCAGCAGTACAGGGGACAGTTCCTACGAGCAGTACTTC.

In this sample, this clonotype turned up many times. In DNA, the CDR3 is TGTGCCAGTAGCAGGGACGGCAATCAGCCCCAGCATTTT. It is translated as CASSRDGNQPQHF. The V gene is TRBV19, the J gene TRBJ1-5, with TRBD1 as a possible D gene (5 bases). Germline-derived CDR1 and CDR2 are LNHDA and SQIVND (reference sequence). Trimming left V 6 bases short and J 2 bases short, with 8 bases between. This CDR3 is built from 13 residues.

This clonotype showed up just once. The chain combines TRBV30 with TRBJ2-7; possible D gene TRBD2, 5 bases. CDR1 GTSNPN and CDR2 SVGIG come from the germline V gene (reference sequence). The CDR3 is 12 residues long. Between the trimmed V and J ends, which lost 3 bases and 1 base, there was a span of 7 bases. CDR3 nucleotides: TGTGCCTGGAGAGCGGTTTCCTACGAGCAGTACTTC. Translating gives CAWRAVSYEQYF. Full variable domain (remainder filled in from reference TRBV30 and TRBJ2-7): SQTIHQWPATLVQPVGSPLSLECTVEGTSNPNLYWYRQAAGRGLQLLFYSVGIGQISSEVPQNLSASRPQDRQFILSSKKLLLSDSGFYLCAWRAVSYEQYFGPGTRLTVT.

This clonotype was observed at least ten times. The chain links TRBV6-5 to TRBJ2-7; D remains ambiguous. Per the germline V gene, CDR1 is MNHEY and CDR2 is SVGAGI. The CDR3 sequence is 14 residues long. V was cut by 2 bases and J by 2 bases, with 10 bases left in between. The CDR3 DNA sequence: TGTGCCAGCAGTTACCCCTCCCGACCCTACGAGCAGTACTTC. Translation: CASSYPSRPYEQYF.

The chain couples TRBV10-3 to TRBJ2-7; tentative D call: TRBD2 (6 bases). The CDR3 contains 13 residues. Germline CDR1 and CDR2: ENHRY and SYGVKD. The V gene lost 7 bases and the J gene lost 1 base, with 11 bases spanning the gap. The CDR3 region is CAITGENSYEQYF. The DNA of the CDR3 is TGTGCCATCACGGGGGAGAATTCCTACGAGCAGTACTTC.

This clonotype was seen a handful of times. The chain recombines TRBV29-1 with TRBJ2-5; TRBD2 agrees at 7 bases. Germline V CDR1 and CDR2: SQVTM, ANQGSEA. CDR3 size: 12 residues. Trimming removed 6 bases from V and 4 bases from J; junction bases left unmatched: 5. This CDR3 is CSVETSVETQYF. CDR3 coding DNA: TGCAGCGTAGAAACTAGCGTAGAGACCCAGTACTTC.